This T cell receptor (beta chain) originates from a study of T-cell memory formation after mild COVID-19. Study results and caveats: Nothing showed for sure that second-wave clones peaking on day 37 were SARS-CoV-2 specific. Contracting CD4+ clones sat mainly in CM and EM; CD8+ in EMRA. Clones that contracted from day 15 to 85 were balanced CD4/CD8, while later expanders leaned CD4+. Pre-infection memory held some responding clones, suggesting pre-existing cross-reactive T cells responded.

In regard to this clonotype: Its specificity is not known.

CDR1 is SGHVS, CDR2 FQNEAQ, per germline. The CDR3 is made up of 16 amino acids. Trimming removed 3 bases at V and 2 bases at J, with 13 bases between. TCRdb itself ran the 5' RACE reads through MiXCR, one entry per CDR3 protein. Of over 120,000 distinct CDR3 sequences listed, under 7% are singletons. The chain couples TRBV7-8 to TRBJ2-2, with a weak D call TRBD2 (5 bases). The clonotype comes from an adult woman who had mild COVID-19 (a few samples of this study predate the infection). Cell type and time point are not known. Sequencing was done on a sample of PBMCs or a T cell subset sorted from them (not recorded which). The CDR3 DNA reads TGTGCCAGCAGCTTGGTATCCAGCGGTAACACCGGGGAGCTGTTTTTT. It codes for CASSLVSSGNTGELFF. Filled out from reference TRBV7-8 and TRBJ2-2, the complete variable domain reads GAGVSQSPRYKVAKRGQDVALRCDPISGHVSLFWYQQALGQGPEFLTYFQNEAQLDKSGLPSDRFFAERPEGSVSTLKIQRTQQEDSAVYLCASSLVSSGNTGELFFGEGSRLTVL.